Each of the 23 T cell receptor beta chains below was sequenced from the same sample in a study of cytomegalovirus exposure and HLA in healthy donors. PCR amplification relied on 60 Vbeta primers (plus 13 Jbeta primers). Repertoires were generated with immunoSEQ multiplex PCR, while TCRdb's copy carries only in-frame clones and drops some. The sample yields around 180,000 clones, 60% to 85% seen once. The sample was PBMCs. Source of these receptors: a man between 40 and 49 years old in good health and CMV-seronegative.

This clone was seen only once. The chain couples TRBV7-2 to TRBJ2-2; the D gene is possibly TRBD1 (6 bases). This CDR3 has 14 residues. Trimming removed 5 bases at V and 4 bases at J, with 11 bases between. In germline, CDR1 is SGHTA, CDR2 FQGNSA. The CDR3 DNA sequence: TGTGCCAGCAGCGGGGGACACTCCACCGGGGAGCTGTTTTTT. It translates to CASSGGHSTGELFF.

This clone came up once. The V call is TRBV6-5, the J call TRBJ2-7; D gene unclear. The V gene lost 5 bases and the J gene lost 0 bases, with 8 bases spanning the gap. This CDR3 comprises 13 residues. Germline CDR1 reads MNHEY; CDR2 reads SVGAGI. The CDR3 DNA reads TGTGCCAGCAGTCGACTGGGCTCCTACGAGCAGTACTTC. Encoded protein: CASSRLGSYEQYF.

This rearrangement joins TRBV7-2 to TRBJ2-7; TRBD1 is a possible D gene (6 bases). The CDR3 has 15 residues. Between the trimmed V and J ends, which lost 1 base and 0 bases, there was a span of 10 bases. Germline CDR1 reads SGHTA; CDR2 reads FQGNSA. CDR3 in DNA: TGTGCCAGCAGCTTAGTTGAGACAGGCTCCTACGAGCAGTACTTC. Translated: CASSLVETGSYEQYF.

The chain joins TRBV7-2 to TRBJ2-3; possible D gene TRBD2, 6 bases. The CDR3 has 15 residues. Trimming removed 0 bases at V and 2 bases at J, with 9 bases between. Germline V lookup: CDR1 SGHTA, CDR2 FQGNSA. Here the CDR3 DNA reads TGTGCCAGCAGCTTAGCGGGACTCGCCACAGATACGCAGTATTTT. Translating gives CASSLAGLATDTQYF. Drawing the rest from reference TRBV7-2 and TRBJ2-3, the complete variable domain is GAGVSQSPSNKVTEKGKDVELRCDPISGHTALYWYRQSLGQGLEFLIYFQGNSAPDKSGLPSDRFSAERTGGSVSTLTIQRTQQEDSAVYLCASSLAGLATDTQYFGPGTRLTVL.

The rearrangement joins TRBV18 to TRBJ1-5; D might be TRBD1 (5 bases). V gave up 3 bases and J gave up 3 bases, with 9 bases separating them. Per the germline V gene, CDR1 is KGHSH and CDR2 is LQKENI. The CDR3 sequence is 14 residues long. CDR3 in amino acids: CASSPGQINQPQHF. The CDR3 DNA reads as TGTGCCAGCTCACCGGGGCAAATCAATCAGCCCCAGCATTTT.

V is TRBV30 and J is TRBJ1-4; D unclear. Germline V gives CDR1 GTSNPN, CDR2 SVGIG (reference sequence). This CDR3 is 13 amino acids long. Trimming shortened V by 7 bases and J by 0 bases, and 9 bases separated the two germline ends. CDR3 bases: TGTGCCTTCCGCAGGACAACTAATGAAAAACTGTTTTTT. It specifies CAFRRTTNEKLFF.

The V call is TRBV2, the J call TRBJ1-2, with D hard to call. The CDR3 runs 13 residues. The V gene lost 7 bases and the J gene lost 2 bases, with 11 bases spanning the gap. In germline, CDR1 is SNHLY, CDR2 FYNNEI. The DNA for the CDR3 is TGTGCCAGCACCAAGAACGGGAACTATGGCTACACCTTC. Translation: CASTKNGNYGYTF.

The chain links TRBV10-3 to TRBJ1-3, with a possible D match to TRBD1 (6 bases). The CDR3 contains 12 residues. V was trimmed by 7 bases and J by 11 bases, leaving 15 bases between them. Germline assignment: CDR1 ENHRY and CDR2 SYGVKD. Here the CDR3 reads CAITGDERAIYF. CDR3 nucleotides: TGTGCCATCACAGGGGATGAGAGGGCCATATATTTT.

The rearrangement joins TRBV19 to TRBJ2-1; maybe TRBD2 (6 bases). The V gene's germline CDR1 is LNHDA and CDR2 SQIVND (reference sequence). The CDR3 is made up of 16 amino acids. Trimming removed 5 bases at V and 0 bases at J, with 14 bases between. The CDR3: CASSLPGTYSYNEQFF. CDR3 coding DNA: TGTGCCAGTAGTTTACCCGGGACTTACTCCTACAATGAGCAGTTCTTC.

This chain joins TRBV29-1 and TRBJ1-2, with 7 bases identical to TRBD1. The V gene end was trimmed by 1 base and the J gene end by 8 bases; junction bases not matched to a gene: 10. This CDR3 is 14 amino acids long. Germline lookup yields CDR1 SQVTM and CDR2 ANQGSEA. The CDR3 loop is CSVEGEQGRMGYTF. The CDR3 nucleotides read TGCAGCGTTGAAGGGGAACAGGGGAGGATGGGCTACACCTTC.

Concerning this clone itself: The junction and the germline gene differ at one end; a read error may be behind it. The chain links TRBV7-9 to TRBJ2-1; tentative D call: TRBD1 (6 bases). The CDR3 length is 15 residues. Germline V gene data show CDR1 as SEHNR and CDR2 as FQNEAQ (reference sequence). CDR3 amino acids: CSSSLNRQGRDEQFF. The CDR3, as DNA: TGTTCCAGCAGCTTAAATCGTCAGGGGCGGGATGAGCAGTTCTTC.

The chain joins TRBV19 to TRBJ1-4; no clear D gene. V lost 5 bases, J lost 4 bases, and 14 bases lay in between. Germline-derived CDR1 and CDR2 are LNHDA and SQIVND (reference sequence). This CDR3 contains 15 residues. This CDR3 is CASSSPRGNNEKLFF. The CDR3 DNA sequence: TGTGCCAGTAGTTCCCCCCGGGGTAATAATGAAAAACTGTTTTTT.

The V and J genes are TRBV7-9 and TRBJ2-3, with D perhaps TRBD2 (6 bases). Trimming removed 1 base from V and 6 bases from J, with 11 bases in between. Germline V CDR1 and CDR2: SEHNR, FQNEAQ (reference sequence). The CDR3 runs to 14 residues. DNA for the CDR3: TGTGCCAGCAGCTTAGACGGGAGCGGGGATACGCAGTATTTT. Translating gives CASSLDGSGDTQYF.

The chain has TRBV27 and TRBJ2-3, with 7 nucleotides matching TRBD1. This CDR3 is built from 12 residues. The V gene end was trimmed by 6 bases and the J gene end by 8 bases; junction bases not matched to a gene: 5. CDR1 is MNHEY, CDR2 SMNVEV, per germline (reference sequence). The CDR3 region has the DNA TGTGCCAGCAGCCTAGACAGGGTTACGCAGTATTTT. Its translation: CASSLDRVTQYF.

The V call is TRBV10-3, the J call TRBJ1-1; possibly TRBD1 for D (6 bases). Per germline, CDR1 ENHRY and CDR2 SYGVKD. This CDR3 region has 14 residues. Between the trimmed V and J ends, which lost 11 bases and 1 base, there was a span of 17 bases. CDR3 sequence: CASRGARTNTEAFF. The CDR3 coding sequence is TGTGCCTCCCGGGGGGCGCGGACGAACACTGAAGCTTTCTTT.

This clone was seen a few times. CDR3 region: CASTHRGRNTEAFF. The CDR3 DNA reads TGTGCCAGCACTCACAGGGGAAGGAACACTGAAGCTTTCTTT. This rearrangement joins TRBV6-5 to TRBJ1-1; 7 bases line up with TRBD1. The CDR3 is 14 residues long. CDR1 is MNHEY and CDR2 is SVGAGI in the germline V gene. V gave up 7 bases and J gave up 1 base; unmatched junction bases: 6.

The chain joins TRBV2 to TRBJ2-3; 13 nucleotides match TRBD2. This CDR3 comprises 18 residues. From germline, CDR1 is SNHLY and CDR2 FYNNEI. J gave up 0 bases and V 1 base, and 4 bases lay outside the gene matches. In DNA, the CDR3 is TGTGCCAGCAGTGAAGTGGGGACTAGCGGGATTAGCACAGATACGCAGTATTTT. Its protein product is CASSEVGTSGISTDTQYF.

The chain carries TRBV7-2 and TRBJ2-2; no firm D call. This CDR3 contains 15 residues. CDR1 is SGHTA and CDR2 is FQGNSA in the germline V gene. The V end was cut by 5 bases, the J end by 0 bases, with 10 bases between. The chain's CDR3 is CASSLRSSNTGELFF. CDR3 sequence (DNA): TGTGCCAGCAGCCTTAGGAGTTCGAACACCGGGGAGCTGTTTTTT.

The genes are TRBV30 and TRBJ1-2; weak D call: TRBD1 (6 bases). The CDR3 runs to 13 residues. Trimming left V 0 bases short and J 8 bases short, with 13 bases between. Per germline, CDR1 GTSNPN and CDR2 SVGIG (reference sequence). DNA for the CDR3: TGTGCCTGGAGTGTACTACAGGGAACAGGCTACACCTTC. Protein product: CAWSVLQGTGYTF.

A note on this clone: Other DNA variants within this sample encode the same CDR3. This rearrangement joins TRBV4-2 to TRBJ2-5; 9 bases line up with TRBD2. The CDR3 runs to 18 residues. V was pared by 0 bases and J by 5 bases, with 13 bases of the junction left unmatched. Per the germline V gene, CDR1 is LGHNA and CDR2 is YNFKEQ. CDR3 sequence (DNA): TGTGCCAGCAGCCAAGATCTCGCGGGAGGGCCGGAACAGGAGACCCAGTACTTC. Its protein product is CASSQDLAGGPEQETQYF.

This chain joins TRBV7-2 and TRBJ2-7; 8 bases map to TRBD2. This CDR3 has 14 residues. V lost 4 bases, J lost 5 bases, and 7 bases stayed unmatched. Germline-derived CDR1 and CDR2 are SGHTA and FQGNSA. CDR3 DNA: TGTGCCAGCAGCTCGGGGACTAGAACTAACGAGCAGTACTTC. It yields the protein CASSSGTRTNEQYF. Combining the CDR3 with reference TRBV7-2 and TRBJ2-7 gives the whole variable domain GAGVSQSPSNKVTEKGKDVELRCDPISGHTALYWYRQSLGQGLEFLIYFQGNSAPDKSGLPSDRFSAERTGGSVSTLTIQRTQQEDSAVYLCASSSGTRTNEQYFGPGTRLTVT.

The rearrangement joins TRBV29-1 to TRBJ2-5, with unresolved D. The V and J ends lost 8 bases and 0 bases respectively, with 13 bases between them. There are 13 residues in the CDR3. Germline values: CDR1 SQVTM, CDR2 ANQGSEA. For the CDR3, the DNA is TGCAGCACACACAAGGAGTACCAAGAGACCCAGTACTTC. Protein sequence: CSTHKEYQETQYF.

For the CDR3, the DNA is TGCGCCAGCAGCCAACGGTGGGCCAGCGACTACGAGCAGTACTTC. Amino acid sequence: CASSQRWASDYEQYF. The J gene is TRBJ2-5, the V gene TRBV4-3; D ambiguous. The DNA matches TRBJ2-7 better at its end, which makes the J call doubtful. The germline V gene has CDR1 LGHNA and CDR2 YSLEER. The CDR3 has 15 residues.